One and the same sample provided the 21 T cell receptor beta chains below, sequenced in a study of shared clonotypes between healthy human individuals. Profiled with immunoSEQ multiplex PCR; TCRdb holds only in-frame clones, not every one. The top ten hold roughly 0.36% of the sample, which has around 2.5 million clones, over 85% seen once. The sample consisted of naive CD4+ T cells from PBMCs. The subset is: CD45RA+ positively selected. The receptors originated from a man younger than 35 in good health. Some clones in this sample may be carry-over from other donors' samples.

To note about this clone: Other nucleotide sequences in the sample specify the same CDR3. V and J are TRBV19 and TRBJ1-2, with TRBD1 as a possible D gene (5 bases). Germline loops: CDR1 LNHDA, CDR2 SQIVND (reference sequence). This CDR3 region has 13 residues. V was shortened by 1 base and J by 8 bases, with 11 bases between the two germline ends. DNA of the CDR3: TGTGCCAGTAGTATAGGAGGGACTTACGGCTACACCTTC. Its translation: CASSIGGTYGYTF.

J is TRBJ2-7 and V is TRBV5-1; D may correspond to TRBD1 or TRBD2 (5 bases each). The V gene's germline CDR1 is SGHRS and CDR2 YFSETQ. This CDR3 contains 12 residues. Between the trimmed V and J ends, which lost 7 bases and 3 bases, there was a span of 11 bases. The CDR3 DNA sequence: TGCGCCAGCCGGGACGGGAACTACGAGCAGTACTTC. It translates to CASRDGNYEQYF.

The rearrangement joins TRBV15 to TRBJ2-2, with 12 nucleotides matching TRBD2. V lost 0 bases and J lost 4; bases outside the gene matches: 15. Germline V gene data show CDR1 as LNHNV and CDR2 as YYDKDF (reference sequence). The CDR3 runs to 21 residues. CDR3 DNA sequence: TGTGCCACCAGCAGAGATTCGGCGGCTAGCGGGAGGGCCGTGGGCACCGGGGAGCTGTTTTTT. Translation gives CATSRDSAASGRAVGTGELFF.

The chain uses TRBV28 and TRBJ2-7; tentative D call: TRBD1 (7 bases). Trimming took 7 bases from V and 5 from J, leaving 27 bases between them. CDR1 and CDR2 from the germline V gene are MDHEN and SYDVKM. The CDR3 runs to 17 residues. The CDR3, as DNA: TGTGCCAGCACCCAAGGGGGCGCAGGGGGACTTCTTGACGAGCAGTACTTC. This codes for CASTQGGAGGLLDEQYF.

The genes are TRBV7-9 and TRBJ2-7, with D perhaps assigned TRBD1 or TRBD2 (5 bases each). V lost 8 bases and J 2 bases, leaving 10 bases between the germline ends. This CDR3 is built from 12 residues. Germline V gives CDR1 SEHNR, CDR2 FQNEAQ (reference sequence). Written as DNA, the CDR3 is TGTGCCAGCGGGGGATCAGCCTACGAGCAGTACTTC. This sequence encodes CASGGSAYEQYF.

The V gene is TRBV19, the J gene TRBJ2-1; 10 positions match TRBD2. Germline V gene lookup returns CDR1 LNHDA and CDR2 SQIVND (reference sequence). This CDR3 region has 16 residues. The V segment lost 3 bases and the J segment 2 bases; nucleotides outside the gene matches: 4. Here the CDR3 reads CASSISSGRAYNEQFF. CDR3 coding DNA: TGTGCCAGTAGTATCTCCAGCGGGAGGGCCTACAATGAGCAGTTCTTC. The full variable domain, completed using reference TRBV19 and TRBJ2-1, is DGGITQSPKYLFRKEGQNVTLSCEQNLNHDAMYWYRQDPGQGLRLIYYSQIVNDFQKGDIAEGYSVSREKKESFPLTVTSAQKNPTAFYLCASSISSGRAYNEQFFGPGTRLTVL.

This clone is a singleton in its sample. The chain couples TRBV5-1 to TRBJ2-6, with D possibly TRBD1 on 5 matching bases. The length of the CDR3 is 16 residues. The germline V and J ends were trimmed by 0 bases and 1 base, with 8 bases remaining between them. Germline V lookup: CDR1 SGHRS, CDR2 YFSETQ. The CDR3 sequence: CASSLEYRSGANVLTF. The CDR3 region has the DNA TGCGCCAGCAGCTTGGAATACAGGTCTGGGGCCAACGTCCTGACTTTC.

CDR3 sequence (DNA): TGTGCCAGCAGCCTGGGACTAGCGGGAGGGCTAAGAGAGACCCAGTACTTC. It encodes CASSLGLAGGLRETQYF. The chain carries TRBV28 and TRBJ2-5; 16 nucleotides align to TRBD2. V shed 6 bases, J shed 4 bases, and the junction held 8 bases outside the gene matches. Germline CDR1 and CDR2: MDHEN and SYDVKM. The CDR3 covers 17 residues.

This sequence joins TRBV10-3 and TRBJ2-7; D ambiguous. V was cut by 5 bases and J by 2 bases, with 16 bases left in between. Germline V gene data show CDR1 as ENHRY and CDR2 as SYGVKD. There are 15 residues in the CDR3. This chain's CDR3 is CAISSPGLGAYEQYF. Here the CDR3 DNA reads TGTGCCATCAGTTCGCCGGGCCTTGGGGCCTACGAGCAGTACTTC.

The chain uses TRBV9 and TRBJ2-3; no clear D gene. The germline V and J ends were trimmed by 2 bases and 4 bases, with 11 bases remaining between them. Germline V lookup: CDR1 SGDLS, CDR2 YYNGEE. There are 14 residues in the CDR3. The chain's CDR3 is CASSVMYGADTQYF. CDR3 sequence (DNA): TGTGCCAGCAGCGTTATGTACGGCGCAGATACGCAGTATTTT.

The chain has TRBV5-1 and TRBJ2-1; D ambiguous. Per the germline V gene, CDR1 is SGHRS and CDR2 is YFSETQ. The CDR3 runs to 16 residues. Trimming removed 4 bases from V and 0 bases from J, with 14 bases in between. The CDR3 is CASSPVIGDSYNEQFF. DNA for the CDR3: TGCGCCAGCAGCCCCGTAATCGGAGACTCCTACAATGAGCAGTTCTTC.

The genes are TRBV19 and TRBJ1-2; TRBD1 is a possible D gene (6 bases). From germline, CDR1 is LNHDA and CDR2 SQIVND (reference sequence). The CDR3 consists of 14 residues. Trimming cost V 5 bases and J 4 bases, with 14 bases left between them. The CDR3 loop reads CASSSPGGLYGYTF. DNA of the CDR3: TGTGCCAGTAGTTCTCCGGGGGGGCTCTATGGCTACACCTTC.

This clone was seen only once. The rearrangement uses TRBV5-4 and TRBJ2-5; D remains ambiguous. Trimming took 0 bases from V and 4 from J, leaving 10 bases between them. Per germline, CDR1 SGHNT and CDR2 YYREEE (reference sequence). There are 14 residues in the CDR3. This CDR3 is CASSLGISGETQYF. In DNA, the CDR3 is TGTGCCAGCAGCTTGGGGATTTCGGGAGAGACCCAGTACTTC.

The chain combines TRBV27 with TRBJ2-2, with 9 bases fitting TRBD2. Germline V gene lookup returns CDR1 MNHEY and CDR2 SMNVEV (reference sequence). Trimming cost V 4 bases and J 2 bases; bases outside gene matches: 2. This CDR3 comprises 15 residues. In DNA form, the CDR3 reads TGTGCCAGCAGTTGGCTAGCGGGAAACACCGGGGAGCTGTTTTTT. This gives the protein CASSWLAGNTGELFF.

On this clone: Other nucleotide sequences from this sample produce the same CDR3. V usage is TRBV5-1 and J usage is TRBJ1-5; D remains ambiguous. The CDR3 spans 13 residues. The ends were cut back, 0 bases at V and 4 bases at J, with 5 bases in the middle. Germline values: CDR1 SGHRS, CDR2 YFSETQ. CDR3 amino acids: CASSLAGNQPQHF. CDR3 sequence (DNA): TGCGCCAGCAGCTTGGCCGGAAATCAGCCCCAGCATTTT. Full variable domain (outside the CDR3, taken from reference TRBV5-1 and TRBJ1-5): KAGVTQTPRYLIKTRGQQVTLSCSPISGHRSVSWYQQTPGQGLQFLFEYFSETQRNKGNFPGRFSGRQFSNSRSEMNVSTLELGDSALYLCASSLAGNQPQHFGDGTRLSIL.

The rearrangement joins TRBV5-1 to TRBJ2-7; 11 bases agree with TRBD1. Germline V gives CDR1 SGHRS, CDR2 YFSETQ. V lost 5 bases, J lost 2 bases, and 9 bases stayed unmatched. This CDR3 has 16 amino acids. The CDR3 protein is CASRSPGTGGTYEQYF. CDR3 nucleotides: TGCGCCAGCAGATCCCCCGGGACAGGGGGGACCTACGAGCAGTACTTC.

J is TRBJ2-7 and V is TRBV5-4; 9 bases are a match to TRBD1. The CDR3 spans 16 residues. Germline loops: CDR1 SGHNT, CDR2 YYREEE (reference sequence). J gave up 2 bases and V 4 bases, and 10 bases lay outside the gene matches. The chain's CDR3 is CASSPAGGQGAYEQYF. The CDR3 DNA reads as TGTGCCAGCAGCCCAGCAGGGGGACAGGGCGCCTACGAGCAGTACTTC.

The gene calls are TRBV5-8 and TRBJ2-2, with D possibly TRBD1 on 5 matching bases. Germline CDR1 is SGHTS and CDR2 is YDEGEE. Deletions cut 2 bases from V and 7 bases from J, with 12 bases between. CDR3 length equals 14 residues. CDR3 sequence: CASSFGRAGGELFF. CDR3 in DNA: TGTGCCAGCAGCTTCGGCAGGGCCGGCGGGGAGCTGTTTTTT.

The chain carries TRBV5-1 and TRBJ2-2, with no clear D. This CDR3 is 16 amino acids long. In germline, CDR1 is SGHRS, CDR2 YFSETQ. V dropped 3 bases and J dropped 1 base, with 13 bases sitting between them. This CDR3 reads CASSWPPGRNTGELFF. The CDR3 nucleotides read TGCGCCAGCAGCTGGCCGCCCGGACGGAACACCGGGGAGCTGTTTTTT.

The chain joins TRBV9 to TRBJ2-3; maybe TRBD2 (5 bases). The length of the CDR3 is 17 residues. The germline V gene encodes CDR1 SGDLS and CDR2 YYNGEE. V gave up 0 bases and J gave up 4 bases, with 18 bases separating them. CDR3 nucleotides: TGTGCCAGCAGCGTAGTAGGTTTGGGTAGCGTAGCAGATACGCAGTATTTT. It is translated as CASSVVGLGSVADTQYF.

The V and J genes are TRBV4-2 and TRBJ2-6; a possible D gene is TRBD1 (5 bases). From germline, CDR1 is LGHNA and CDR2 YNFKEQ. The V end was cut by 0 bases, the J end by 2 bases, with 5 bases between. The CDR3 contains 15 residues. CDR3 loop: CASSQEGPGANVLTF. DNA for the CDR3: TGTGCCAGCAGCCAAGAGGGGCCTGGGGCCAACGTCCTGACTTTC.